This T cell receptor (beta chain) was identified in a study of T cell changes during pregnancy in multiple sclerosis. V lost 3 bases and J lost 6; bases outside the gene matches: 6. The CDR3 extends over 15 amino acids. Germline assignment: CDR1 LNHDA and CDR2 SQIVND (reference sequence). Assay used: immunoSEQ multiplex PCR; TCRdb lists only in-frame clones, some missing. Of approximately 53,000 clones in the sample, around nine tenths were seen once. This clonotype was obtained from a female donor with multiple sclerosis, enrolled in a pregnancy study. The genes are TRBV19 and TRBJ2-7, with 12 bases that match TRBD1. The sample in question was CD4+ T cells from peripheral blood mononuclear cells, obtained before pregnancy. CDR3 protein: CASSIPGQGAGEQYF. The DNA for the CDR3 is TGTGCCAGTAGTATCCCGGGACAGGGGGCGGGCGAGCAGTACTTC.